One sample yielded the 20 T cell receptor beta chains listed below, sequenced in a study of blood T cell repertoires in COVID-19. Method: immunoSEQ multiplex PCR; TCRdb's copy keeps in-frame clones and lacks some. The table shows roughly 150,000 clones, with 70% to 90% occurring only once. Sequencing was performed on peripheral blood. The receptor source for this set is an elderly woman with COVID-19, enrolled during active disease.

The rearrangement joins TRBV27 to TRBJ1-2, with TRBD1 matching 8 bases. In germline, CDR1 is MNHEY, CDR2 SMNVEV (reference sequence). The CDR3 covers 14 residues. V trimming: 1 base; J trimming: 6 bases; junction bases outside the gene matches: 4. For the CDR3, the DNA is TGTGCCAGCAGTTTATGGTCAGGGGGCGATGGCTACACCTTC. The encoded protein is CASSLWSGGDGYTF.

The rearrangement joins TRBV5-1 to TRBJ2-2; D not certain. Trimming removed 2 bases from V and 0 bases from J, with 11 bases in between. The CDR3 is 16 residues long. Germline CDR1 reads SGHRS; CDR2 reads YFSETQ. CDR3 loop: CASSFLAQSNTGELFF. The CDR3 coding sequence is TGCGCCAGCAGCTTTTTGGCACAGTCGAACACCGGGGAGCTGTTTTTT.

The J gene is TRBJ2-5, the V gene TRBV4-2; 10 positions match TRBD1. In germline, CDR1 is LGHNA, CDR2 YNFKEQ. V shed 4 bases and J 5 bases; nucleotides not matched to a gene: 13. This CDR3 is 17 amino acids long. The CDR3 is CASSLGEGQGRRETQYF. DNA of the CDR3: TGTGCCAGCAGCCTTGGGGAGGGACAGGGGAGGAGGGAGACCCAGTACTTC.

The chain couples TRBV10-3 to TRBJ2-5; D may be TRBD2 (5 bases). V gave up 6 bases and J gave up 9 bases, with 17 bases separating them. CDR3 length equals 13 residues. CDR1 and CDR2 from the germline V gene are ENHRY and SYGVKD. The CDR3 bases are TGTGCCATCAGGGGGTTCCAAATCGGGGCCCAGTACTTC. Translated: CAIRGFQIGAQYF.

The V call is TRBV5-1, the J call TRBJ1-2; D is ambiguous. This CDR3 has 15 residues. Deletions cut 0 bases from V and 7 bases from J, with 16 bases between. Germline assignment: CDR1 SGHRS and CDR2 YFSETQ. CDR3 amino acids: CASSLDTVYSGGYTF. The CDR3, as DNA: TGCGCCAGCAGCTTGGACACAGTTTACTCCGGTGGCTACACCTTC.

The CDR3 DNA reads as TGTGCCAGCAGCCGCGACCCCCCTGCGGACGAGCAGTACTTC. Translating it yields CASSRDPPADEQYF. The rearrangement links TRBV6-5 to TRBJ2-7, with no clear D. The V and J ends lost 6 bases and 5 bases respectively, with 17 bases between them. The CDR3 extends over 14 amino acids. Germline loops: CDR1 MNHEY, CDR2 SVGAGI.

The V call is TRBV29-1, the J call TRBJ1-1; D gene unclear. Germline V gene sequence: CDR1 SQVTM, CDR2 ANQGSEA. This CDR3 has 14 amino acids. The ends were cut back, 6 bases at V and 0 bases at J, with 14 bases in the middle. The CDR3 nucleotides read TGCAGCGTGGCCGTCGGGGTCGTGAACACTGAAGCTTTCTTT. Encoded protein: CSVAVGVVNTEAFF.

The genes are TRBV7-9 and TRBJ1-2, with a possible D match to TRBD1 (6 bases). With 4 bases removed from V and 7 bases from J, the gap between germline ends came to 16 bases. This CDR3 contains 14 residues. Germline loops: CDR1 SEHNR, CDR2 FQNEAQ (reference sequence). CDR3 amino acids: CASSSPRGPRGYTF. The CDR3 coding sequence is TGTGCCAGCAGCTCTCCCAGGGGCCCCCGTGGCTACACCTTC.

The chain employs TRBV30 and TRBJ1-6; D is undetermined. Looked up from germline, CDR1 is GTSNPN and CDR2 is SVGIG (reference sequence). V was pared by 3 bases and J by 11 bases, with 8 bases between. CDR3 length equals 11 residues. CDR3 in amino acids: CAWRVGAPLHF. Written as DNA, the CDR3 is TGTGCCTGGAGAGTTGGAGCACCCCTCCACTTT.

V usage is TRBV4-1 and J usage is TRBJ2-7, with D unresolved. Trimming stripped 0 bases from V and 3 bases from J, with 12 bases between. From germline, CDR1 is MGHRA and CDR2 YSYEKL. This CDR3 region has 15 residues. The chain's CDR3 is CASSQDPPGGYEQYF. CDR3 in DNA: TGCGCCAGCAGCCAAGATCCACCCGGCGGCTACGAGCAGTACTTC.

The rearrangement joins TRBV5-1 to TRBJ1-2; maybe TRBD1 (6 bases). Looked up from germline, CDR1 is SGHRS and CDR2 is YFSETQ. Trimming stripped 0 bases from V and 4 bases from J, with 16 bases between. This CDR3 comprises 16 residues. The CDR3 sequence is CASSLGGTLRGYGYTF. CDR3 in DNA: TGCGCCAGCAGCTTGGGGGGGACACTTCGGGGCTATGGCTACACCTTC.

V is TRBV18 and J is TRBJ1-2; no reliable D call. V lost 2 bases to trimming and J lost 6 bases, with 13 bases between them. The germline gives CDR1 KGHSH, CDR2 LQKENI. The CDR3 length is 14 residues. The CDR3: CASSPSSGRHGYTF. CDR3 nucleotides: TGTGCCAGCTCACCAAGTTCAGGTCGGCATGGCTACACCTTC.

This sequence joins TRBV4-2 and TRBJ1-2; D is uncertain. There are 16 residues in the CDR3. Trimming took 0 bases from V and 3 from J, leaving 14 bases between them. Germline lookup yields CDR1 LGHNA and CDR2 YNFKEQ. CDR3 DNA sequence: TGTGCCAGCAGCCAAGATCGGCGGGGTATGTACTATGGCTACACCTTC. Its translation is CASSQDRRGMYYGYTF.

CDR3 amino acids: CASEREPGTDTQYF. The CDR3 coding sequence is TGTGCCAGCGAGCGGGAACCAGGGACAGATACGCAGTATTTT. The chain couples TRBV5-5 to TRBJ2-3; TRBD2 matches at 7 bases. V lost 7 bases, J lost 3 bases, and 8 bases stayed unmatched. Germline values: CDR1 SGHKS, CDR2 YYEKEE (reference sequence). This CDR3 comprises 14 residues. The full variable domain, in which reference TRBV5-5 and TRBJ2-3 provide the parts outside the CDR3, is DAGVTQSPTHLIKTRGQQVTLRCSPISGHKSVSWYQQVLGQGPQFIFQYYEKEERGRGNFPDRFSARQFPNYSSELNVNALLLGDSALYLCASEREPGTDTQYFGPGTRLTVL.

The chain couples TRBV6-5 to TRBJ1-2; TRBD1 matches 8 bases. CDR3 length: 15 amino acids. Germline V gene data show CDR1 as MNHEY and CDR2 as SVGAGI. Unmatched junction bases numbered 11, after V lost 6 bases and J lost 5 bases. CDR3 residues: CASRTTDRALYGYTF. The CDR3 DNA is TGTGCCAGCAGGACAACGGACAGGGCCCTATATGGCTACACCTTC.

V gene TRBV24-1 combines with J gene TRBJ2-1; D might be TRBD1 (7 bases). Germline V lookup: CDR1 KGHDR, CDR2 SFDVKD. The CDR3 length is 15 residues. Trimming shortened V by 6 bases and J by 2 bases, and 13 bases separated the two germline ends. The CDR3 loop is CATSRGGGPYNEQFF. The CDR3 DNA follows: TGTGCCACCAGTCGAGGAGGGGGCCCCTACAATGAGCAGTTCTTC.

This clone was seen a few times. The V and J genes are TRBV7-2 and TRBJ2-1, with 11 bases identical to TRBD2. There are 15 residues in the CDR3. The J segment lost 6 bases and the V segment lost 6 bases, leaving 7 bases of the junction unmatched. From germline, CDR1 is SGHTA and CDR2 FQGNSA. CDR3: CASSTGTSGFNEQFF. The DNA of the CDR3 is TGTGCCAGCAGTACCGGGACTAGCGGTTTCAATGAGCAGTTCTTC.

The CDR3 DNA reads as TGTGCCAGCAGCGTAGTTCGTCCTCCCAGCTCTGGGGCCAACGTCCTGACTTTC. Translating gives CASSVVRPPSSGANVLTF. This chain uses TRBV9 with TRBJ2-6; D is unresolved. The V gene's germline CDR1 is SGDLS and CDR2 YYNGEE. The CDR3 runs to 18 residues. Trimming took off 0 bases at V and 0 bases at J, with 13 bases between the two ends. Drawing the rest from reference TRBV9 and TRBJ2-6, the complete variable domain is DSGVTQTPKHLITATGQRVTLRCSPRSGDLSVYWYQQSLDQGLQFLIQYYNGEERAKGNILERFSAQQFPDLHSELNLSSLELGDSALYFCASSVVRPPSSGANVLTFGAGSRLTVL.

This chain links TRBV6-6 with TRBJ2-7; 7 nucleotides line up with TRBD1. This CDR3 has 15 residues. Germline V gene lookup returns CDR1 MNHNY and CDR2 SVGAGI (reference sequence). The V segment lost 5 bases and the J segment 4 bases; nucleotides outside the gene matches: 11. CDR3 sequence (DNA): TGTGCCAGCAGTGGCCACAGGGGCACCCGGTACGAGCAGTACTTC. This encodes CASSGHRGTRYEQYF.

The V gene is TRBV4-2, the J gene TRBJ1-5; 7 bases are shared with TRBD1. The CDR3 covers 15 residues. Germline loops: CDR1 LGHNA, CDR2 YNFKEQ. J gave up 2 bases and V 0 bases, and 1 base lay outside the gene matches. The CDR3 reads CASSQEGGGNQPQHF. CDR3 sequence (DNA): TGTGCCAGCAGCCAAGAAGGGGGCGGCAATCAGCCCCAGCATTTT.